This T cell receptor (beta chain) was recovered during a study of blood T cell repertoires in COVID-19. Background on the study: Samples representing acute and convalescent COVID-19 were sourced from the United States, Italy and Spain. In each case, the material was cDNA or gDNA derived from T cells, B-cell-depleted T cells, or PBMCs.

CDR3 length: 16 residues. Germline V lookup: CDR1 SEHNR, CDR2 FQNEAQ (reference sequence). V lost 6 bases and J lost 4; bases outside the gene matches: 8. Using immunoSEQ multiplex PCR, the repertoire was profiled, and TCRdb retains in-frame clones only, with some absent. The sample lists about 200,000 clones, 70% to 90% seen once, with approximately 8.1% in the top ten. The chain joins TRBV7-9 to TRBJ2-1; 11 bases match TRBD2. The TCR was taken from a woman aged 45-60 years with active or convalescent COVID-19. The material sequenced was peripheral blood. The CDR3 nucleotides read TGTGCCAGCAGTCCCCCCGGGACTAGCGGATACAATGAGCAGTTCTTC. Translated: CASSPPGTSGYNEQFF.